These 2 T cell receptor beta chains originate from one sample sequenced in a study of CD8+ T cells in alopecia areata. Sequencing templates came from extracted RNA that was reverse transcribed into cDNA. Sequencing was performed with immunoSEQ multiplex PCR; in TCRdb, only in-frame clones are kept and a portion is missing. This sample carries 130,000 to 150,000 clones, 87% of them seen once, and the ten largest clones take roughly 16%. The sample here was CD8+ T cells sorted from blood, taken at week 0. Receptors were obtained from a human donor with alopecia areata.

This chain connects TRBV28 to TRBJ2-1, with D possibly being TRBD2 (5 bases). This CDR3 is 15 amino acids long. Germline V gives CDR1 MDHEN, CDR2 SYDVKM. V shed 2 bases and J shed 0 bases, with 8 bases lying between them. The CDR3 DNA sequence: TGTGCCAGCAGTTTAGTGGGGAGCTCCTACAATGAGCAGTTCTTC. This sequence encodes CASSLVGSSYNEQFF.

This clone came up a few times. The chain joins TRBV14 to TRBJ2-1, with a weak D call TRBD2 (5 bases). Trimming pared 0 bases from V and 3 bases from J, leaving 15 bases between. The CDR3 has 17 amino acids. Germline CDR1 reads SGHDN; CDR2 reads FVKESK. CDR3 region: CASSQDGSALYYNEQFF. CDR3 DNA: TGTGCCAGCAGCCAAGATGGTAGCGCACTCTACTACAATGAGCAGTTCTTC.